This T cell receptor (beta chain) was captured by sequencing in a study of cytomegalovirus exposure and HLA in healthy donors. Study results and limitations: Within a later analysis, the majority of CMV-associated TCR beta chains appeared HLA-restricted.

Per germline, CDR1 SGHVS and CDR2 FNYEAQ. There are 16 residues in the CDR3. J was trimmed by 0 bases and V by 5 bases; bases with no gene match: 8. As regards this clone: Its antigen is as yet unknown.

The PCR ran on 60 Vbeta and 13 Jbeta primers. Clones were read by immunoSEQ multiplex PCR, and TCRdb kept only the in-frame ones, dropping some. The top ten clones hold around 15% of a sample with about 110,000 clones, roughly 70% of them seen once. Material: PBMCs. The TCR was taken from a woman aged 40 to 49 in good health and CMV-seropositive. This chain links TRBV7-6 with TRBJ1-1, with 8 nucleotides matching TRBD1. This chain's CDR3 is CASSAPTDRVNTEAFF. CDR3 nucleotide sequence: TGTGCCAGCAGCGCCCCGACGGACAGGGTGAACACTGAAGCTTTCTTT.